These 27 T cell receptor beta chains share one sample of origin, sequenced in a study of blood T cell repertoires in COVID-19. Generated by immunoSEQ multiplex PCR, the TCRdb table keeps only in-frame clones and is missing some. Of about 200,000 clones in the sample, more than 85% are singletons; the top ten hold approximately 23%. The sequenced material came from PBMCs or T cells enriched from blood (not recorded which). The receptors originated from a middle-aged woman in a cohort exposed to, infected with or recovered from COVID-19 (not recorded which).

CDR3 coding DNA: TGTGCCAGCAGCTTGGGGCCAGAGAACACCGGGGAGCTGTTTTTT. Protein product: CASSLGPENTGELFF. V gene TRBV5-4 combines with J gene TRBJ2-2; no reliable D call. Trimming left V 0 bases short and J 1 base short, with 7 bases between. This CDR3 is 15 amino acids long. Germline CDR1 is SGHNT and CDR2 is YYREEE (reference sequence).

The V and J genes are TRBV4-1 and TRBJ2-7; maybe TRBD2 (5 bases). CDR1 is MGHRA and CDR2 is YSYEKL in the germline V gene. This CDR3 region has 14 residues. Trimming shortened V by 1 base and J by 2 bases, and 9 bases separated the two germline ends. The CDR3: CASSQVLSAYEQYF. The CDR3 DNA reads TGCGCCAGCAGCCAAGTTCTTAGCGCCTACGAGCAGTACTTC.

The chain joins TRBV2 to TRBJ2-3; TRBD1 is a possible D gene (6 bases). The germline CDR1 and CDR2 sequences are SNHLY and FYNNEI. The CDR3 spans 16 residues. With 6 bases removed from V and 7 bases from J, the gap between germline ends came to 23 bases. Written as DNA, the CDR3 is TGTGCCAGCAGCCGGACAGCCGAGGTGAGAGGACATACGCAGTATTTT. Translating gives CASSRTAEVRGHTQYF.

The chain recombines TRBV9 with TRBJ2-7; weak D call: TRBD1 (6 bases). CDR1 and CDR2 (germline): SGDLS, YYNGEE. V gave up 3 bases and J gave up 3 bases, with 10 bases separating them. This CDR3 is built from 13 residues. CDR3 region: CASSAGQNYEQYF. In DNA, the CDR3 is TGTGCCAGCAGCGCCGGACAGAACTACGAGCAGTACTTC.

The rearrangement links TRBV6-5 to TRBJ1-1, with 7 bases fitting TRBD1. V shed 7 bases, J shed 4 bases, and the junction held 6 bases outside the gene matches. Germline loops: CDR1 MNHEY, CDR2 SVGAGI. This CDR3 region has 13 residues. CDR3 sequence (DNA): TGTGCCAGCACCAGACAGGGTACCACTGAAGCTTTCTTT. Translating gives CASTRQGTTEAFF.

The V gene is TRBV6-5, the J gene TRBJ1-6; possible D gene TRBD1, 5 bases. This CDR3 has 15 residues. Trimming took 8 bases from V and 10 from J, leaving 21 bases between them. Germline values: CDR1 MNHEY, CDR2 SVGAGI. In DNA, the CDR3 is TGTGCCAGCTGGATCGCGGGACGAGTGAACTCACCCCTCCACTTT. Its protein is CASWIAGRVNSPLHF.

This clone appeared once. CDR3 residues: CAWSARDRDTGELFF. CDR3 in DNA: TGTGCCTGGAGTGCTCGGGACAGGGACACCGGGGAGCTGTTTTTT. V and J are TRBV30 and TRBJ2-2; 9 bases map to TRBD1. The CDR3 length is 15 residues. From germline, CDR1 is GTSNPN and CDR2 SVGIG (reference sequence). V shed 1 base, J shed 3 bases, and the junction held 3 bases outside the gene matches.

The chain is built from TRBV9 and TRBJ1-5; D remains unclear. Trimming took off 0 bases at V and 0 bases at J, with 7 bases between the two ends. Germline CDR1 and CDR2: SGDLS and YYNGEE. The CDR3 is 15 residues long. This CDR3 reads CASSVGPNSNQPQHF. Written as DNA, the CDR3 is TGTGCCAGCAGCGTAGGTCCCAATAGCAATCAGCCCCAGCATTTT.

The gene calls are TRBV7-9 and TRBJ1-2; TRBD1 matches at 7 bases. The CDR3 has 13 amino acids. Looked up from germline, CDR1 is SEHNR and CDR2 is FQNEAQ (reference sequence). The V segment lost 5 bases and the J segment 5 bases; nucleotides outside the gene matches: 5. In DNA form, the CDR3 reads TGTGCCAGCAGCGTTGACAGGGAATATGGCTACACCTTC. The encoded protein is CASSVDREYGYTF.

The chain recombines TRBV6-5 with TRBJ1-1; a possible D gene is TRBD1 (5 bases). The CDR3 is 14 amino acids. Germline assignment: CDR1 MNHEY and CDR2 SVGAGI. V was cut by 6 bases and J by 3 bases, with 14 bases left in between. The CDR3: CASSRGREDTEAFF. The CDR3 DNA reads TGTGCCAGCAGCCGGGGCAGGGAGGACACTGAAGCTTTCTTT.

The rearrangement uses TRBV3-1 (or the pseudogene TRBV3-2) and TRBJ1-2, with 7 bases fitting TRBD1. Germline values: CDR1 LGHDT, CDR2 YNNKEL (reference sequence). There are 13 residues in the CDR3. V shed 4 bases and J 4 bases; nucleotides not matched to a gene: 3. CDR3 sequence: CASSLGGSYGYTF. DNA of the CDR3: TGTGCCAGCAGCCTAGGGGGCAGCTATGGCTACACCTTC.

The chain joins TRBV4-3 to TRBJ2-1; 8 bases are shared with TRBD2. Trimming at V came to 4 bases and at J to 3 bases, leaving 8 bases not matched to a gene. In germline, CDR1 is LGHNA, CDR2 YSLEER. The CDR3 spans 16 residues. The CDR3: CASSLRLTSVYNEQFF. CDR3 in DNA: TGCGCCAGCAGCCTCCGTCTGACTAGCGTCTACAATGAGCAGTTCTTC.

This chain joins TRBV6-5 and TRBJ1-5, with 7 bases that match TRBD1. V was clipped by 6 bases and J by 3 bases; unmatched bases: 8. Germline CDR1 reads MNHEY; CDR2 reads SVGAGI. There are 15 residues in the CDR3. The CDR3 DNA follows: TGTGCCAGCAGGGGTACAGGGGCCCCCAATCAGCCCCAGCATTTT. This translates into CASRGTGAPNQPQHF.

CDR3 residues: CSVEKGAGAEAFF. CDR3 in DNA: TGCAGCGTTGAGAAGGGGGCTGGGGCTGAAGCTTTCTTT. The chain employs TRBV29-1 and TRBJ1-1; 7 positions agree with TRBD1. The ends lost 3 bases at V and 6 bases at J; junction bases unmatched: 7. From germline, CDR1 is SQVTM and CDR2 ANQGSEA. The CDR3 length is 13 residues. The variable domain in full, completed from reference TRBV29-1 and TRBJ1-1, reads SAVISQKPSRDICQRGTSLTIQCQVDSQVTMMFWYRQQPGQSLTLIATANQGSEATYESGFVIDKFPISRPNLTFSTLTVSNMSPEDSSIYLCSVEKGAGAEAFFGQGTRLTVV.

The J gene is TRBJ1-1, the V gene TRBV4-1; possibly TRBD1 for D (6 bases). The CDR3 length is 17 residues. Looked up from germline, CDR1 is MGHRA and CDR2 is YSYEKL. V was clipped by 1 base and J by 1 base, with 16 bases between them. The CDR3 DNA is TGCGCCAGCAGCCAAGGCCCCTCGGGCAGGGGGAACACTGAAGCTTTCTTT. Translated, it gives CASSQGPSGRGNTEAFF.

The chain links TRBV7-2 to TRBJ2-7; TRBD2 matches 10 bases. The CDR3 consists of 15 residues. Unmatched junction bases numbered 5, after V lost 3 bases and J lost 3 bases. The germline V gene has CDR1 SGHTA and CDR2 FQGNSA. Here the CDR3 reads CASSLVIAGGYEQYF. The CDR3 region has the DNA TGTGCCAGCAGCTTGGTCATAGCGGGAGGCTACGAGCAGTACTTC.

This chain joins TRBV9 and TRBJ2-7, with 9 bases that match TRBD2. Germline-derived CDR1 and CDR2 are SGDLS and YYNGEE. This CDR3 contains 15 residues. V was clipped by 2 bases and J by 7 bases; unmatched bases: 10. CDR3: CASSVGASGTGEQYF. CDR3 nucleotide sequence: TGTGCCAGCAGCGTTGGGGCTAGCGGGACGGGTGAGCAGTACTTC.

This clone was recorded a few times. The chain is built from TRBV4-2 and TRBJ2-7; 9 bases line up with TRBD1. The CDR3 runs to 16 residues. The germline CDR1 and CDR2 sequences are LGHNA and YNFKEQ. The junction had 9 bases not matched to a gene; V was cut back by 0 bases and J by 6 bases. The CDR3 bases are TGTGCCAGCAGCCAAGATTATTGGGACAGGGTCCGCGAGCAGTACTTC. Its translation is CASSQDYWDRVREQYF.

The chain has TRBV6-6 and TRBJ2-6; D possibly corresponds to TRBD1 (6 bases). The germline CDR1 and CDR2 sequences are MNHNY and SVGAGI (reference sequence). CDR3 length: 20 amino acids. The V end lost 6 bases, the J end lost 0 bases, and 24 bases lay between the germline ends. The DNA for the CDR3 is TGTGCCAGCAGCACGCTACGTACACAGGGCCCACACTCTGGGGCCAACGTCCTGACTTTC. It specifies CASSTLRTQGPHSGANVLTF.

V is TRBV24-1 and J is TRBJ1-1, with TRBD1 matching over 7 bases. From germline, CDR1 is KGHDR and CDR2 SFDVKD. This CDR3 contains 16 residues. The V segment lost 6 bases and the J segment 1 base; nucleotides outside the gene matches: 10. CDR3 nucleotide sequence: TGTGCCACCAGTAAGGACAGGCTAGGGAGGAACACTGAAGCTTTCTTT. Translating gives CATSKDRLGRNTEAFF.

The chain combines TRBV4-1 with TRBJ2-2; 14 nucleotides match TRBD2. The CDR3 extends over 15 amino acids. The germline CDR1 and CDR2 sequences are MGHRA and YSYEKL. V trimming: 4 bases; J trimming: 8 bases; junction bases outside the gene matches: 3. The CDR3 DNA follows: TGCGCCAGCAGCCCGGGACTAGCGGGGGCTGGGGAGCTGTTTTTT. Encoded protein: CASSPGLAGAGELFF.

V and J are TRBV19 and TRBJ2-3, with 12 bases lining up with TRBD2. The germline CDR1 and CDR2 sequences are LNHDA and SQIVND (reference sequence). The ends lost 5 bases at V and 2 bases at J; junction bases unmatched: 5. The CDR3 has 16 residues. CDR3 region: CASSSGLAGHTDTQYF. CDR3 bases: TGTGCCAGTAGTTCCGGACTAGCGGGACACACAGATACGCAGTATTTT.

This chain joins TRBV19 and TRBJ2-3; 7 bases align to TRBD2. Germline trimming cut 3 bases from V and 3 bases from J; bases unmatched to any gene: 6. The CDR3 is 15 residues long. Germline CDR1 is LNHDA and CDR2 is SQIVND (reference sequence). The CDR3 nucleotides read TGTGCCAGTAGTATTGGTGGGAGGGGAACAGATACGCAGTATTTT. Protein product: CASSIGGRGTDTQYF.

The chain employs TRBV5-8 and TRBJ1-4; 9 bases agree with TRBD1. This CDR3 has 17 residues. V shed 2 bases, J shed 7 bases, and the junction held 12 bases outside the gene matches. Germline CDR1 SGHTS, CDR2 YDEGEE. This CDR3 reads CASSFRDRESPGEKLFF. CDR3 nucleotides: TGTGCCAGCAGCTTTAGGGACAGGGAGTCCCCAGGTGAAAAACTGTTTTTT.

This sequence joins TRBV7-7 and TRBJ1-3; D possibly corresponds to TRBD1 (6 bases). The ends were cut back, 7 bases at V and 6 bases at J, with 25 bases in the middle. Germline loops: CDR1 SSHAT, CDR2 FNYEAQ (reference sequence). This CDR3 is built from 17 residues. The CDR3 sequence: CASKTAGVRAFENTIYF. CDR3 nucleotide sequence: TGTGCCAGCAAAACCGCAGGGGTTAGAGCCTTTGAAAACACCATATATTTT.

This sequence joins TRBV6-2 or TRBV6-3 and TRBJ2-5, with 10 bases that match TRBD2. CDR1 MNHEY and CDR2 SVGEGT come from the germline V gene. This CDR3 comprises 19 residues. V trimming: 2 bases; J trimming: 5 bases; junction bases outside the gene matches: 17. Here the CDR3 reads CASSYQKEGLAGVGETQYF. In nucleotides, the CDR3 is TGTGCCAGCAGTTACCAGAAGGAGGGGCTAGCGGGAGTGGGTGAGACCCAGTACTTC.

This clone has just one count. The CDR3 sequence: CASSLGMGGTEAFF. The CDR3, as DNA: TGTGCCAGCAGCTTAGGGATGGGGGGCACTGAAGCTTTCTTT. The gene calls are TRBV13 and TRBJ1-1, with D tentatively TRBD1 (5 bases). The CDR3 extends over 14 amino acids. The V end lost 0 bases, the J end lost 4 bases, and 9 bases lay between the germline ends. Germline CDR1 reads PRHDT; CDR2 reads FYEKMQ (reference sequence).